This passage covers 11 T cell receptor beta chains from one sample sequenced in a study of T cell responses to AZD1222 COVID-19 vaccine. Sequenced by immunoSEQ multiplex PCR; TCRdb stores in-frame clones only, minus some. The data hold about 190,000 clones, with about nine tenths observed a single time. The sequenced sample was peripheral blood, obtained on day 0 of MenACWY control vaccination. The receptor set was obtained from an adult in good health.

V usage is TRBV5-1 and J usage is TRBJ1-1; a weak D match, TRBD1 (5 bases). V lost 2 bases, J lost 4 bases, and 12 bases lay in between. CDR1 and CDR2 (germline): SGHRS, YFSETQ. The CDR3 covers 14 residues. CDR3 nucleotides: TGCGCCAGCAGCTTACAGGTAACGACCACTGAAGCTTTCTTT. It codes for CASSLQVTTTEAFF.

The gene calls are TRBV6-6 and TRBJ2-2, with TRBD1 matching over 7 bases. V gave up 4 bases and J gave up 6 bases; unmatched junction bases: 8. Germline CDR1 and CDR2: MNHNY and SVGAGI (reference sequence). The CDR3 runs 15 residues. The CDR3 sequence is CASSSTGTVAGELFF. The CDR3 nucleotides are TGTGCCAGCAGTTCGACCGGGACAGTGGCCGGGGAGCTGTTTTTT.

The chain carries TRBV19 and TRBJ1-5; 7 bases agree with TRBD1. J gave up 1 base and V 5 bases, and 2 bases lay outside the gene matches. CDR1 LNHDA and CDR2 SQIVND come from the germline V gene (reference sequence). CDR3 length equals 14 residues. CDR3 coding DNA: TGTGCCAGTAGTTACAGGGGAAGCAATCAGCCCCAGCATTTT. The encoded protein is CASSYRGSNQPQHF.

The chain uses TRBV7-2 and TRBJ2-5; maybe TRBD2 (5 bases). Trimming removed 2 bases at V and 4 bases at J, with 14 bases between. CDR1 and CDR2 from the germline V gene are SGHTA and FQGNSA. The CDR3 length is 15 residues. CDR3 sequence: CASSLNFDSAETQYF. CDR3 DNA sequence: TGTGCCAGCAGCTTAAATTTCGATAGCGCAGAGACCCAGTACTTC.

CDR3 loop: CASSFLAGENTEAFF. CDR3 bases: TGTGCCAGCAGCTTCTTGGCAGGGGAGAACACTGAAGCTTTCTTT. V usage is TRBV5-6 and J usage is TRBJ1-1; tentative D call: TRBD1 (6 bases). Per germline, CDR1 SGHDT and CDR2 YYEEEE. The CDR3 consists of 15 residues. Trimming took 2 bases from V and 1 from J, leaving 12 bases between them.

This chain links TRBV7-2 with TRBJ2-3; no clear D gene. V lost 1 base, J lost 4 bases, and 9 bases lay in between. CDR3 size: 14 residues. In germline, CDR1 is SGHTA, CDR2 FQGNSA. CDR3 region: CASSLVHESDTQYF. The CDR3 DNA sequence: TGTGCCAGCAGCTTAGTGCATGAGTCAGATACGCAGTATTTT. Complete variable domain (other parts from reference TRBV7-2 and TRBJ2-3): GAGVSQSPSNKVTEKGKDVELRCDPISGHTALYWYRQSLGQGLEFLIYFQGNSAPDKSGLPSDRFSAERTGGSVSTLTIQRTQQEDSAVYLCASSLVHESDTQYFGPGTRLTVL.

The V call is TRBV19, the J call TRBJ2-2; D uncertain. Trimming pared 4 bases from V and 4 bases from J, leaving 13 bases between. Germline CDR1 is LNHDA and CDR2 is SQIVND (reference sequence). This CDR3 is 15 amino acids long. The CDR3 is CASSTPTTFTGELFF. In DNA, the CDR3 is TGTGCCAGTAGTACTCCCACGACCTTCACCGGGGAGCTGTTTTTT.

This clone has just one count. The CDR3 region has the DNA TGTGCCAGCAGTGACCCGATAGGGGGGGCCCCCTACAATGAGCAGTTCTTC. Its protein is CASSDPIGGAPYNEQFF. The chain joins TRBV25-1 to TRBJ2-1; TRBD2 might be the D (7 bases). Trimming took off 3 bases at V and 2 bases at J, with 17 bases between the two ends. Germline-derived CDR1 and CDR2 are MGHDK and SYGVNS. There are 17 residues in the CDR3.

The chain uses TRBV9 and TRBJ1-6; D is ambiguous. This CDR3 spans 17 amino acids. Germline V lookup: CDR1 SGDLS, CDR2 YYNGEE. Trimming shortened V by 4 bases and J by 0 bases, and 14 bases separated the two germline ends. CDR3 bases: TGTGCCAGCAGCCCGCTGTTCGATAGCTCCTATAATTCACCCCTCCACTTT. Amino acids: CASSPLFDSSYNSPLHF. Complete variable domain (other parts from reference TRBV9 and TRBJ1-6): DSGVTQTPKHLITATGQRVTLRCSPRSGDLSVYWYQQSLDQGLQFLIQYYNGEERAKGNILERFSAQQFPDLHSELNLSSLELGDSALYFCASSPLFDSSYNSPLHFGNGTRLTVT.

The genes are TRBV29-1 and TRBJ2-5; D is tentatively TRBD1 or TRBD2 (5 bases each). CDR3 size: 13 residues. CDR1 SQVTM and CDR2 ANQGSEA come from the germline V gene. V was trimmed by 4 bases and J by 1 base, leaving 10 bases between them. The CDR3 coding sequence is TGCAGCGTTGGGGACGGTGGCCAAGAGACCCAGTACTTC. Amino acid sequence: CSVGDGGQETQYF. Full variable domain (remainder filled in from reference TRBV29-1 and TRBJ2-5): SAVISQKPSRDICQRGTSLTIQCQVDSQVTMMFWYRQQPGQSLTLIATANQGSEATYESGFVIDKFPISRPNLTFSTLTVSNMSPEDSSIYLCSVGDGGQETQYFGPGTRLLVL.

Here the CDR3 DNA reads TGTGCCAGTAGTAACAGGGGGGGCTCCTACAATGAGCAGTTCTTC. Translated, it gives CASSNRGGSYNEQFF. The V gene is TRBV19, the J gene TRBJ2-1; D is possibly TRBD1 (8 bases). The CDR3 consists of 15 residues. V shed 4 bases and J shed 0 bases, with 10 bases lying between them. CDR1 is LNHDA and CDR2 is SQIVND in the germline V gene (reference sequence).